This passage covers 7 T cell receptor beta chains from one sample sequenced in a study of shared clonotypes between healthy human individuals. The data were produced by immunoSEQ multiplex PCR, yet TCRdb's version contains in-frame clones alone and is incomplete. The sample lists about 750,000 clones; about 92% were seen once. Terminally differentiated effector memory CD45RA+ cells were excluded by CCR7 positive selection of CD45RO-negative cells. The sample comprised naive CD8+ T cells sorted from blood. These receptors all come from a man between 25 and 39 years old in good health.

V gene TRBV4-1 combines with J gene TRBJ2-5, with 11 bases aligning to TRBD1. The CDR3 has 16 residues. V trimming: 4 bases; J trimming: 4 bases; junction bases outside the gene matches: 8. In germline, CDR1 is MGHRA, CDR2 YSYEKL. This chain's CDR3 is CASSRRLGTGGETQYF. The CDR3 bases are TGCGCCAGCAGCCGCCGTTTAGGGACAGGGGGAGAGACCCAGTACTTC.

The CDR3 DNA reads TGTGCCAGCAGCGTAGGCGAAGGGGACTATGGCTACACCTTC. It yields the protein CASSVGEGDYGYTF. The chain carries TRBV9 and TRBJ1-2; D perhaps matches TRBD1 (5 bases). The CDR3 is 14 amino acids. V lost 0 bases and J lost 3, with 9 bases in between. Germline V lookup: CDR1 SGDLS, CDR2 YYNGEE.

The CDR3, as DNA: TGTGCCAGCAGCTCGGACGCCGGGACAGACGAGCAGTACTTC. Amino acid sequence: CASSSDAGTDEQYF. The rearrangement links TRBV7-9 to TRBJ2-7; TRBD1 matches 7 bases. The V segment lost 4 bases and the J segment 5 bases; nucleotides outside the gene matches: 8. Germline V gene sequence: CDR1 SEHNR, CDR2 FQNEAQ (reference sequence). The CDR3 runs to 14 residues.

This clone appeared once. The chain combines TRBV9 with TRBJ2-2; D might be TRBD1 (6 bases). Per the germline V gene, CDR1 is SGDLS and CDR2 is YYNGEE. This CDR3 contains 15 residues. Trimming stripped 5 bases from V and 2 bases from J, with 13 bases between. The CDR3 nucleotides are TGTGCCAGCAGGGGGGACACCCTTAACACCGGGGAGCTGTTTTTT. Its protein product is CASRGDTLNTGELFF.

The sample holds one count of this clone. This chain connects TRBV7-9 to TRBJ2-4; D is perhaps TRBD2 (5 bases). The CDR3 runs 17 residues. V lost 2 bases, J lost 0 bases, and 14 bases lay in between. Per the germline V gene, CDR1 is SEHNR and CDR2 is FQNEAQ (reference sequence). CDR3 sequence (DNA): TGTGCCAGCAGCTTACAAGAGGGTCTGATAGCCAAAAACATTCAGTACTTC. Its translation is CASSLQEGLIAKNIQYF. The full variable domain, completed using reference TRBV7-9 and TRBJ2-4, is DTGVSQNPRHKITKRGQNVTFRCDPISEHNRLYWYRQTLGQGPEFLTYFQNEAQLEKSRLLSDRFSAERPKGSFSTLEIQRTEQGDSAMYLCASSLQEGLIAKNIQYFGAGTRLSVL.

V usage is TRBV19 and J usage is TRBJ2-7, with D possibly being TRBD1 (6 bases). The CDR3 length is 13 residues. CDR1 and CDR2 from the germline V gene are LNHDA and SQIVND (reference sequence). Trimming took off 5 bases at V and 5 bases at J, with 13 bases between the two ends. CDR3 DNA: TGTGCCAGTAGTTTCAGGGGAAGGAACGAGCAGTACTTC. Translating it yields CASSFRGRNEQYF.

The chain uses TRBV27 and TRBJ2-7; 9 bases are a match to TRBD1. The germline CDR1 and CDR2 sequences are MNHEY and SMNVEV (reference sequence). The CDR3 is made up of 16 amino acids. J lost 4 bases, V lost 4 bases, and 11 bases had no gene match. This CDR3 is CASSSHGQGRAYEQYF. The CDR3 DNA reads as TGTGCCAGCAGTTCCCACGGACAGGGGAGGGCATACGAGCAGTACTTC.